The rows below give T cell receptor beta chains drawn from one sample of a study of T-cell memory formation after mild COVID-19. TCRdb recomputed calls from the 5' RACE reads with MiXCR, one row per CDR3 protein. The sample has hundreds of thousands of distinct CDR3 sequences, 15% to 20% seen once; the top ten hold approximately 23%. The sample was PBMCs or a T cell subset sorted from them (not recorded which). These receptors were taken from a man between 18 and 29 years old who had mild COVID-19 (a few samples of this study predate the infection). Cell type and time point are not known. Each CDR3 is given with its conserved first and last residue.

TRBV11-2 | CASSLNSQGTGYGYTF
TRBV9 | CASSEGQATNEKLFF
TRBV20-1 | CSAAHPGQSLYEQYF
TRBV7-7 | CASSPRQGRGQETQYF
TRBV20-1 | CSARPPAGDTDTQYF
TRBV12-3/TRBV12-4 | CASSLQHQPQHF
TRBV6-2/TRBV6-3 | CASSYPMYRTSYEQYF
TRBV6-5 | CASSFKGTEAFF
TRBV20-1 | CSASQGAGGNTIYF
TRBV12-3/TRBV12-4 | CASSPGRVGELFF
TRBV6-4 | CASRSGRETQYF
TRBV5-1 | CASSHWTGLVKTEAFF
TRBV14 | CASSRDMTDEQYF
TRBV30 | CAWNREGDEQYF
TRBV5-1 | CASSSDRGVSGELFF
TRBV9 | CASSGDRVTNTGELFF
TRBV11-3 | CASSLEGGPGGDTQYF
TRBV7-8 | CASSFRESGYTF
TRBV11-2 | CASSQKPLSYEQYF
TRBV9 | CASSVQRWGTDTQYF
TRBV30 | CALVTYNEQFF
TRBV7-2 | CASSSRRGDGYTF
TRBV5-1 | CASSLSGGATDTQYF
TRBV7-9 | CASKQQGGSYEQYF
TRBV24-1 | CATASTGVLADTQYF
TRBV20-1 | CSARDSRTGHYNEQFF
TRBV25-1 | CASSELTPRDNIQYF
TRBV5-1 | CASRGEDITEAFF
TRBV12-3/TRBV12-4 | CASSLVGNIQYF
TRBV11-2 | CASSSLTDRPGYTF
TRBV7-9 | CASSSAQVSYEQYF
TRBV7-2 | CASSRGGQGSGELFF
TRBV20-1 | CSARGNSNQPQHF
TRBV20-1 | CSAQDPRRSYEQYF
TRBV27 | CASSIGQAYEQYF
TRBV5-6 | CASSLRVDRIFSTDTQYF
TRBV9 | CASSVDSMNTEAFF
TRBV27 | CASSLYSSYNSPLHF
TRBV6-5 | CASSYVGRLTDTQYF
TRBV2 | CASIQPGGPRDTQYF
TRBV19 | CASSIGDRLFNQPQHF